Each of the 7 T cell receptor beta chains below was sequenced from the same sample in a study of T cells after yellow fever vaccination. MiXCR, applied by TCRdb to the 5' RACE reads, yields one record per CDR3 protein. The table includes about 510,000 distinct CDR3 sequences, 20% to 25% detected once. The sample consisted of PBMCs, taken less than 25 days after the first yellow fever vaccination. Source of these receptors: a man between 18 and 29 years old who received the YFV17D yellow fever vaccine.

This CDR3 reads CSARSGGGVSYNEQFF. The CDR3 bases are TGCAGTGCTAGATCCGGAGGGGGGGTGTCCTACAATGAGCAGTTCTTC. The gene calls are TRBV20-1 and TRBJ2-1; a weak D match, TRBD2 (7 bases). This CDR3 has 16 amino acids. Germline loops: CDR1 DFQATT, CDR2 SNEGSKA (reference sequence). The V end was cut by 2 bases, the J end by 1 base, with 15 bases between.

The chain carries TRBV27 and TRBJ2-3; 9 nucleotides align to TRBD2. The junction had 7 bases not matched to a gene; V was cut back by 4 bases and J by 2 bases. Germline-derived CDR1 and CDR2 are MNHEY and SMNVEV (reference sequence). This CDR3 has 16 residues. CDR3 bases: TGTGCCAGCAGTTCGACTAGCGGCCCGGACACAGATACGCAGTATTTT. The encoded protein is CASSSTSGPDTDTQYF.

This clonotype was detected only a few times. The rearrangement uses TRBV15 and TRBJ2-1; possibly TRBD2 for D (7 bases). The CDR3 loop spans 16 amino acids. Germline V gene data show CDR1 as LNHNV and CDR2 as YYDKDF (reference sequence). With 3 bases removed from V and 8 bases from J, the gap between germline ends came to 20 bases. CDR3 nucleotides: TGTGCCACCAGCAGCTTTACCGGGACGGGGGGCGATGAGCAGTTCTTC. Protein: CATSSFTGTGGDEQFF.

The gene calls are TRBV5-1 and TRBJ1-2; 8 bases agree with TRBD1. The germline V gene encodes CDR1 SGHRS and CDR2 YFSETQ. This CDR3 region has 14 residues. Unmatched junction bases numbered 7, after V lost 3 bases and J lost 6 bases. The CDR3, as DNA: TGCGCCAGCAGCTCCCAGACAGGGGAGGATGGCTACACCTTC. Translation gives CASSSQTGEDGYTF.

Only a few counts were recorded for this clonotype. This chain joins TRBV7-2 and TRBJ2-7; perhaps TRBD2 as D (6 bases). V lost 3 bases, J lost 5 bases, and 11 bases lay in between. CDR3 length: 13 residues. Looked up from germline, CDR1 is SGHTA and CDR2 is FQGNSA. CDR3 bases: TGTGCCAGCAGCTTGGCGGGGTTCAACGAGCAGTACTTC. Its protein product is CASSLAGFNEQYF. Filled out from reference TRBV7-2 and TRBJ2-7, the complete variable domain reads GAGVSQSPSNKVTEKGKDVELRCDPISGHTALYWYRQSLGQGLEFLIYFQGNSAPDKSGLPSDRFSAERTGGSVSTLTIQRTQQEDSAVYLCASSLAGFNEQYFGPGTRLTVT.

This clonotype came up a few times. The CDR3 nucleotides are TGTGCCAGCAGCTTAGCCACAGGGTACAATGAGCAGTTCTTC. It yields the protein CASSLATGYNEQFF. V usage is TRBV7-8 and J usage is TRBJ2-1, with D possibly matching TRBD1 (6 bases). CDR1 is SGHVS, CDR2 FQNEAQ, per germline. V lost 0 bases to trimming and J lost 4 bases, with 7 bases between them. This CDR3 spans 14 amino acids. Supplemented by reference TRBV7-8 and TRBJ2-1, the full variable domain reads GAGVSQSPRYKVAKRGQDVALRCDPISGHVSLFWYQQALGQGPEFLTYFQNEAQLDKSGLPSDRFFAERPEGSVSTLKIQRTQQEDSAVYLCASSLATGYNEQFFGPGTRLTVL.

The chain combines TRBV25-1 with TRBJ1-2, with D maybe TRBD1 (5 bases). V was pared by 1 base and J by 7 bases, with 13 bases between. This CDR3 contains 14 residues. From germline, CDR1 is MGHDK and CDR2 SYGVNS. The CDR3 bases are TGTGCCAGCAGTGAATTTATCGGTGGGGGTGGCTACACCTTC. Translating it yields CASSEFIGGGGYTF.